These 14 T cell receptor beta chains share one sample of origin, sequenced in a study of blood T cell repertoires in COVID-19. The method was immunoSEQ multiplex PCR; TCRdb's version includes in-frame clones alone and lacks a portion of them. Among just under 150,000 clones listed, about 87% were seen once. The source material was peripheral blood. The receptors were sampled from a man aged 45-65 years who had recovered from COVID-19.

The chain recombines TRBV6-5 with TRBJ1-5; a weak D match, TRBD1 (5 bases). V was cut by 5 bases and J by 2 bases, with 10 bases left in between. This CDR3 has 14 amino acids. Germline CDR1 reads MNHEY; CDR2 reads SVGAGI. The CDR3 loop is CASSPGHGNQPQHF. CDR3 nucleotides: TGTGCCAGCAGTCCTGGACACGGCAATCAGCCCCAGCATTTT.

The chain employs TRBV7-2 and TRBJ1-5; D ambiguous. There are 16 residues in the CDR3. CDR1 and CDR2 (germline): SGHTA, FQGNSA. Trimming removed 1 base at V and 2 bases at J, with 12 bases between. The DNA for the CDR3 is TGTGCCAGCAGCTTAGGTGACGGGGTCGGCAATCAGCCCCAGCATTTT. Protein: CASSLGDGVGNQPQHF. Variable domain in full (rest from reference TRBV7-2 and TRBJ1-5): GAGVSQSPSNKVTEKGKDVELRCDPISGHTALYWYRQSLGQGLEFLIYFQGNSAPDKSGLPSDRFSAERTGGSVSTLTIQRTQQEDSAVYLCASSLGDGVGNQPQHFGDGTRLSIL.

The J gene is TRBJ1-2, the V gene TRBV11-2; no firm D call. Germline CDR1 is SGHAT and CDR2 is FQNNGV. Deletions cut 1 base from V and 2 bases from J, with 8 bases between. The CDR3 has 14 residues. CDR3 in DNA: TGTGCCAGCAGCTTAGTCGGTCTGAACTATGGCTACACCTTC. Its translation: CASSLVGLNYGYTF.

The chain is built from TRBV19 and TRBJ1-2, with 9 bases aligning to TRBD1. V lost 3 bases, J lost 6 bases, and 11 bases stayed unmatched. The CDR3 spans 16 residues. In germline, CDR1 is LNHDA, CDR2 SQIVND (reference sequence). The CDR3 DNA sequence: TGTGCCAGTAGTATTTCCCCGGGACAGGGCCCCAATGGCTACACCTTC. This sequence encodes CASSISPGQGPNGYTF.

The chain recombines TRBV4-1 with TRBJ1-5; D may be TRBD1 (6 bases). The CDR3 contains 15 residues. The ends were cut back, 1 base at V and 1 base at J, with 8 bases in the middle. Germline CDR1 and CDR2: MGHRA and YSYEKL. CDR3 region: CASSQGGQSNQPQHF. DNA of the CDR3: TGCGCCAGCAGCCAAGGGGGGCAGAGCAATCAGCCCCAGCATTTT.

This chain joins TRBV5-1 and TRBJ1-3; 7 bases match TRBD1. The CDR3 has 15 amino acids. The germline V gene has CDR1 SGHRS and CDR2 YFSETQ. V was pared by 3 bases and J by 1 base, with 4 bases of the junction left unmatched. CDR3 bases: TGCGCCAGCAGCTCAGGGACAGTTTCTGGAAACACCATATATTTT. It is translated as CASSSGTVSGNTIYF.

V is TRBV7-3 and J is TRBJ2-6; a possible D gene is TRBD1 (5 bases). In germline, CDR1 is SGHTA, CDR2 FQGTGA. CDR3 length: 16 amino acids. Deletions cut 5 bases from V and 0 bases from J, with 11 bases between. CDR3 sequence reads: CASSPGLGSGANVLTF. The CDR3 DNA reads as TGTGCCAGCAGCCCAGGGCTCGGCTCTGGGGCCAACGTCCTGACTTTC.

The V and J genes are TRBV7-2 and TRBJ1-6, with D tentatively TRBD1 (6 bases). V was shortened by 5 bases and J by 8 bases, with 16 bases between the two germline ends. The CDR3 is made up of 15 amino acids. Germline V CDR1 and CDR2: SGHTA, FQGNSA. CDR3 sequence (DNA): TGTGCCAGCAGCGCGCTTGGGGGGGCAGATTCACCCCTCCACTTT. Translation gives CASSALGGADSPLHF.

CDR3 in amino acids: CASSLAIGYNEQFF. The DNA for the CDR3 is TGTGCCAGCAGCTTGGCTATCGGGTACAATGAGCAGTTCTTC. The chain joins TRBV5-6 to TRBJ2-1; D not resolved. The germline V gene has CDR1 SGHDT and CDR2 YYEEEE. V shed 0 bases and J shed 4 bases, with 8 bases lying between them. The CDR3 runs 14 residues.

The chain joins TRBV6-6 to TRBJ2-7, with D possibly matching TRBD1 (5 bases). This CDR3 has 12 amino acids. The V gene lost 4 bases and the J gene lost 3 bases, with 7 bases spanning the gap. Germline CDR1 is MNHNY and CDR2 is SVGAGI (reference sequence). In DNA, the CDR3 is TGTGCCAGCAGTTTAGGACACTACGAGCAGTACTTC. Its protein product is CASSLGHYEQYF.

The chain employs TRBV27 and TRBJ2-1; unclear D gene. Per germline, CDR1 MNHEY and CDR2 SMNVEV (reference sequence). Deletions cut 2 bases from V and 5 bases from J, with 13 bases between. The CDR3 spans 15 residues. For the CDR3, the DNA is TGTGCCAGCAGTTTAAATTACAGACCTAACAATGAGCAGTTCTTC. Protein sequence: CASSLNYRPNNEQFF.

The chain combines TRBV5-1 with TRBJ2-2; tentative D call: TRBD1 (5 bases). There are 16 residues in the CDR3. The V gene lost 5 bases and the J gene lost 0 bases, with 14 bases spanning the gap. The germline CDR1 and CDR2 sequences are SGHRS and YFSETQ. The CDR3 DNA sequence: TGCGCCAGCAGGGCAGGGAATTTTGCGAACACCGGGGAGCTGTTTTTT. It yields the protein CASRAGNFANTGELFF.

The chain's CDR3 is CASSSTGRVTGELFF. The CDR3, as DNA: TGTGCCAGCAGTTCGACAGGGCGGGTCACCGGGGAGCTGTTTTTT. J is TRBJ2-2 and V is TRBV6-5; 7 bases line up with TRBD1. The V and J ends lost 4 bases and 4 bases, in that order; junction bases with no gene match: 6. Germline CDR1 reads MNHEY; CDR2 reads SVGAGI. CDR3 length: 15 residues.

The J gene is TRBJ2-1, the V gene TRBV20-1, with 13 bases aligning to TRBD2. Germline lookup yields CDR1 DFQATT and CDR2 SNEGSKA (reference sequence). The V and J ends lost 3 bases and 4 bases, in that order; junction bases with no gene match: 6. The CDR3 covers 16 residues. The CDR3 protein is CSASGGLAGLYNEQFF. DNA of the CDR3: TGCAGTGCTAGTGGGGGACTAGCGGGGCTATACAATGAGCAGTTCTTC.